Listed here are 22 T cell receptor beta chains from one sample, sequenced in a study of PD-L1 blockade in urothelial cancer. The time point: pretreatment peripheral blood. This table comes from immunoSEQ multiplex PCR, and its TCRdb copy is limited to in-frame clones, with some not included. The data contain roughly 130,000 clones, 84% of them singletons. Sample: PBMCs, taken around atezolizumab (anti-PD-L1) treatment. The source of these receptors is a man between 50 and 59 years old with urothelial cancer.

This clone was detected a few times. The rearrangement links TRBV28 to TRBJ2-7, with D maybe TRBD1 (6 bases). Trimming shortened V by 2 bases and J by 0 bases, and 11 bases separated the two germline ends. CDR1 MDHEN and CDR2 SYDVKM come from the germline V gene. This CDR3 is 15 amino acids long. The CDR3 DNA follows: TGTGCCAGCAGTTTACAGGGGAAGGGCTCCTACGAGCAGTACTTC. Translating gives CASSLQGKGSYEQYF.

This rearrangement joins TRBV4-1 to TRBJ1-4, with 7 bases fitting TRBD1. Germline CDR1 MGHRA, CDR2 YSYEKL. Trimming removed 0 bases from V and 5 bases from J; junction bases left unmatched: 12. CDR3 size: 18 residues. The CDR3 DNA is TGCGCCAGCAGCCAAGATGCGAGGACAGGAGCCACGAATGAAAAACTGTTTTTT. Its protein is CASSQDARTGATNEKLFF.

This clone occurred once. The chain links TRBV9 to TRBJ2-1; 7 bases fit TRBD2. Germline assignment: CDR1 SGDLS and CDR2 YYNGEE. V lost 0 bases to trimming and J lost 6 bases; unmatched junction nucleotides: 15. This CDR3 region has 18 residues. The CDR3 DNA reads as TGTGCCAGCAGCGTAGGAGGTCTAGCGGCACCTGGGGGCAATGAGCAGTTCTTC. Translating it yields CASSVGGLAAPGGNEQFF.

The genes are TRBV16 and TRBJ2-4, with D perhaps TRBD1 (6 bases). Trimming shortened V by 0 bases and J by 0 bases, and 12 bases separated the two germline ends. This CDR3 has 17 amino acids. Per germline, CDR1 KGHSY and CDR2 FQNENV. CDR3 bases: TGTGCCAGCAGCCAATCGGGGGCAGCCTTAGCCAAAAACATTCAGTACTTC. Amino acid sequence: CASSQSGAALAKNIQYF.

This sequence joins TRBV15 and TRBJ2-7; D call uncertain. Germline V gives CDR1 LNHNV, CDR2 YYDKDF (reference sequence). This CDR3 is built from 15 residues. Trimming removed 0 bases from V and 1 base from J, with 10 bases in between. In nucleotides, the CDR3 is TGTGCCACCAGCAGAGATCGAGCAGGATCCTACGAGCAGTACTTC. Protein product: CATSRDRAGSYEQYF. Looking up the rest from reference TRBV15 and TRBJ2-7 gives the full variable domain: DAMVIQNPRYQVTQFGKPVTLSCSQTLNHNVMYWYQQKSSQAPKLLFHYYDKDFNNEADTPDNFQSRRPNTSFCFLDIRSPGLGDTAMYLCATSRDRAGSYEQYFGPGTRLTVT.

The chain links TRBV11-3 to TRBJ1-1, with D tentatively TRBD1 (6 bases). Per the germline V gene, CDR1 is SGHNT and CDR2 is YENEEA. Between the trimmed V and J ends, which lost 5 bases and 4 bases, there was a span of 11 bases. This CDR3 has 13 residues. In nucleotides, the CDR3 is TGTGCCAGCAGCCGGGGACAAACCACTGAAGCTTTCTTT. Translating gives CASSRGQTTEAFF.

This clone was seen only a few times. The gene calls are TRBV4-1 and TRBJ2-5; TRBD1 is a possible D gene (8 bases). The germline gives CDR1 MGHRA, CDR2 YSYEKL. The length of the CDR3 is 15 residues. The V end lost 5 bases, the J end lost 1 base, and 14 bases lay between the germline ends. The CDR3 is CASSRQGRGQETQYF. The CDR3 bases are TGCGCCAGCAGCAGACAGGGGAGGGGCCAAGAGACCCAGTACTTC.

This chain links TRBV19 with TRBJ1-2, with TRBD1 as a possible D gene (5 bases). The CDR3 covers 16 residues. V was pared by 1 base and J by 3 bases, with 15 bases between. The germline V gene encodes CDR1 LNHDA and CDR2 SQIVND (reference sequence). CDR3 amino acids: CASSIGMGTGYYGYTF. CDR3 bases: TGTGCCAGTAGTATAGGTATGGGAACAGGCTACTATGGCTACACCTTC.

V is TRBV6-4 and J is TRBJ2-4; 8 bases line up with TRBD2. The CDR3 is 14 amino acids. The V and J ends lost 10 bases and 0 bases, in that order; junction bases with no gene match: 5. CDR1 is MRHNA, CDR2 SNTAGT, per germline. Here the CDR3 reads CATLAGLAKNIQYF. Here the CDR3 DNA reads TGTGCCACCTTAGCGGGACTAGCCAAAAACATTCAGTACTTC.

CDR3 nucleotides: TGTGCCAGCAGTTTTTCGGCGGGGGCCAGAGATACGCAGTATTTT. Protein sequence: CASSFSAGARDTQYF. The genes are TRBV28 and TRBJ2-3; possible D gene TRBD2, 7 bases. From germline, CDR1 is MDHEN and CDR2 SYDVKM. V dropped 3 bases and J dropped 5 bases, with 15 bases sitting between them. The CDR3 is 15 residues long.

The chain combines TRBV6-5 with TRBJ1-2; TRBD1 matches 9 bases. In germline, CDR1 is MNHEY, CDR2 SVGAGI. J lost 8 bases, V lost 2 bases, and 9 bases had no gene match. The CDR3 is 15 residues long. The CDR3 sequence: CASSYVTGGRWGYTF. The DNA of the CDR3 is TGTGCCAGCAGTTACGTTACAGGGGGCCGTTGGGGCTACACCTTC.

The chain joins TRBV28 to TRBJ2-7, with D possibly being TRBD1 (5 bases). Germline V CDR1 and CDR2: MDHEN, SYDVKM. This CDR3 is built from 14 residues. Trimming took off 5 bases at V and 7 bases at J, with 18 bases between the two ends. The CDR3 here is CASSAQGWSEEQYF. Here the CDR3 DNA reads TGTGCCAGCAGTGCGCAGGGCTGGAGTGAGGAGCAGTACTTC. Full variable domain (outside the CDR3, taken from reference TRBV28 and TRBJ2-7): DVKVTQSSRYLVKRTGEKVFLECVQDMDHENMFWYRQDPGLGLRLIYFSYDVKMKEKGDIPEGYSVSREKKERFSLILESASTNQTSMYLCASSAQGWSEEQYFGPGTRLTVT.

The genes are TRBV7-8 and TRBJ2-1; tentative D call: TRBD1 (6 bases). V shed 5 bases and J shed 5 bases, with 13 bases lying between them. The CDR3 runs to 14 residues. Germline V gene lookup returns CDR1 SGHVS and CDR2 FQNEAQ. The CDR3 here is CASSPNTGNNEQFF. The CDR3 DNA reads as TGTGCCAGCAGCCCAAACACAGGGAACAATGAGCAGTTCTTC.

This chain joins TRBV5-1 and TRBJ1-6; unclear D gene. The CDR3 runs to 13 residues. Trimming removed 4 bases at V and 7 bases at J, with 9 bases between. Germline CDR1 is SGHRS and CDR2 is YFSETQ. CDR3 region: CASSVERNSPLHF. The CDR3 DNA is TGCGCCAGCAGCGTAGAACGAAATTCACCCCTCCACTTT.

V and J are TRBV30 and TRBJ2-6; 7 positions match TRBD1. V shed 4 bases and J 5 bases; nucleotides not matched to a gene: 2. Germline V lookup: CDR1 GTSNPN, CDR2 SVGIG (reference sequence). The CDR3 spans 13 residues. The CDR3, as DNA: TGTGCCTGGACACAGGGGTGGGCCAACGTCCTGACTTTC. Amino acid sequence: CAWTQGWANVLTF. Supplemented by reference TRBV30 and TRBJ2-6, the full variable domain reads SQTIHQWPATLVQPVGSPLSLECTVEGTSNPNLYWYRQAAGRGLQLLFYSVGIGQISSEVPQNLSASRPQDRQFILSSKKLLLSDSGFYLCAWTQGWANVLTFGAGSRLTVL.

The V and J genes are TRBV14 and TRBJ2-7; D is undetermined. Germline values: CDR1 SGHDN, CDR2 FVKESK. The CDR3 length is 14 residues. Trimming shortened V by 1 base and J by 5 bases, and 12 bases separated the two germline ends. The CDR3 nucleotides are TGTGCCAGCAGCCAAGTGCACGGTACAGACGAGCAGTACTTC. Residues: CASSQVHGTDEQYF.

CDR3 sequence: CASSPQGQPQHF. In nucleotides, the CDR3 is TGTGCCAGCAGCCCGCAGGGTCAGCCCCAGCATTTT. The chain combines TRBV27 with TRBJ1-5; tentatively, D is TRBD1 (5 bases). The germline V and J ends were trimmed by 6 bases and 6 bases, with 9 bases remaining between them. The CDR3 loop spans 12 amino acids. Per the germline V gene, CDR1 is MNHEY and CDR2 is SMNVEV (reference sequence).

This chain's CDR3 is CASSFVGQGNEKLFF. The CDR3 coding sequence is TGTGCCAGCAGCTTCGTGGGACAGGGAAATGAAAAACTGTTTTTT. The rearrangement uses TRBV5-4 and TRBJ1-4; 9 bases align to TRBD1. CDR3 length equals 15 residues. Germline-derived CDR1 and CDR2 are SGHNT and YYREEE (reference sequence). V gave up 2 bases and J gave up 5 bases; unmatched junction bases: 4.

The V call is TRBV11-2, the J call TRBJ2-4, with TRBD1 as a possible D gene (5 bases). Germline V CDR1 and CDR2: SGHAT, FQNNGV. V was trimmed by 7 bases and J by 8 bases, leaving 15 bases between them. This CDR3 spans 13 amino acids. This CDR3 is CASTQWGEDIQYF. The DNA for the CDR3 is TGTGCCAGCACCCAATGGGGCGAGGACATTCAGTACTTC.

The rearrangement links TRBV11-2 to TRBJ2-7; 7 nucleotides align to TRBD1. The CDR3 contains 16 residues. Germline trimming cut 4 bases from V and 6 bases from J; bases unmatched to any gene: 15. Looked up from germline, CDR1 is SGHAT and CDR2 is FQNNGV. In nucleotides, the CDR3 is TGTGCCAGCAGCTCCGCGACAGGGAAGCAGGCCACCGAGCAGTACTTC. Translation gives CASSSATGKQATEQYF.

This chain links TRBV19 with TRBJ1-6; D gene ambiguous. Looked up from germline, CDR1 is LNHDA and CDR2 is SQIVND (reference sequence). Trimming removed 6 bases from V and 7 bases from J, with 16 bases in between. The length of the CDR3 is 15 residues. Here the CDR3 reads CASRLRPITNSPLHF. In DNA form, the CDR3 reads TGTGCCAGTAGACTCAGGCCGATCACCAATTCACCCCTCCACTTT.

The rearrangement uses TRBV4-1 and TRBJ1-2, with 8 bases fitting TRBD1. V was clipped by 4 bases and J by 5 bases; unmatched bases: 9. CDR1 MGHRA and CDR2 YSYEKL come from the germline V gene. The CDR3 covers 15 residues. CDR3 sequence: CASSLRPTGEYGYTF. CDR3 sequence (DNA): TGCGCCAGCAGCCTACGCCCGACAGGGGAATATGGCTACACCTTC.